This entry lists 27 T cell receptor beta chains sequenced from one sample in a study of early stage breast cancer tumors. Clones were read by immunoSEQ multiplex PCR, and TCRdb kept only the in-frame ones, dropping some. The sample lists 25,000 to 35,000 clones; almost 75% were seen once. Sequencing used blood. These receptors all come from a person aged 40-50 years with breast cancer.

This chain connects TRBV29-1 to TRBJ2-5, with D perhaps matching TRBD1 (5 bases). Germline CDR1 reads SQVTM; CDR2 reads ANQGSEA. Trimming pared 3 bases from V and 2 bases from J, leaving 16 bases between. This CDR3 spans 15 amino acids. The CDR3 protein is CSVEWGNTEQETQYF. CDR3 nucleotides: TGCAGCGTTGAGTGGGGCAACACAGAACAAGAGACCCAGTACTTC.

This clone was seen a few times. The chain employs TRBV2 and TRBJ1-1; D gene ambiguous. Looked up from germline, CDR1 is SNHLY and CDR2 is FYNNEI. This CDR3 is 13 amino acids long. Trimming stripped 3 bases from V and 4 bases from J, with 9 bases between. CDR3 nucleotide sequence: TGTGCCAGCAGTGAGCAAGGGCTCACTGAAGCTTTCTTT. It codes for CASSEQGLTEAFF.

The chain uses TRBV27 and TRBJ1-2, with D unresolved. Trimming shortened V by 5 bases and J by 1 base, and 14 bases separated the two germline ends. The CDR3 has 15 residues. The germline V gene encodes CDR1 MNHEY and CDR2 SMNVEV (reference sequence). CDR3 sequence: CASSGVGTLNYGYTF. Here the CDR3 DNA reads TGTGCCAGCAGTGGCGTGGGCACTCTTAACTATGGCTACACCTTC.

The chain joins TRBV29-1 to TRBJ2-4; D is undetermined. Between the trimmed V and J ends, which lost 6 bases and 0 bases, there was a span of 6 bases. Germline CDR1 reads SQVTM; CDR2 reads ANQGSEA. The CDR3 is 12 residues long. The CDR3 DNA is TGCAGCGTGAGACAAGCCAAAAACATTCAGTACTTC. Translating it yields CSVRQAKNIQYF. Full variable domain (missing parts from reference TRBV29-1 and TRBJ2-4): SAVISQKPSRDICQRGTSLTIQCQVDSQVTMMFWYRQQPGQSLTLIATANQGSEATYESGFVIDKFPISRPNLTFSTLTVSNMSPEDSSIYLCSVRQAKNIQYFGAGTRLSVL.

The V gene is TRBV28, the J gene TRBJ1-4; 8 positions agree with TRBD1. Germline V lookup: CDR1 MDHEN, CDR2 SYDVKM. The CDR3 runs to 14 residues. V gave up 8 bases and J gave up 3 bases; unmatched junction bases: 5. The CDR3: CASGTGGPNEKLFF. The CDR3 DNA is TGTGCCAGCGGAACAGGGGGGCCTAATGAAAAACTGTTTTTT.

This clone was detected a few times. The chain employs TRBV9 and TRBJ2-1; tentatively, D is TRBD2 (6 bases). Trimming removed 0 bases from V and 2 bases from J, with 9 bases in between. Germline lookup yields CDR1 SGDLS and CDR2 YYNGEE. CDR3 size: 15 residues. The DNA for the CDR3 is TGTGCCAGCAGCGTAGGTAGCGGTGCCTACAATGAGCAGTTCTTC. This sequence encodes CASSVGSGAYNEQFF.

This clone came up once. J is TRBJ2-1 and V is TRBV10-2; 8 positions match TRBD2. V was pared by 5 bases and J by 9 bases, with 6 bases of the junction left unmatched. Germline V gene sequence: CDR1 WSHSY, CDR2 SAAADI. The CDR3 sequence is 13 residues long. CDR3: CASSPAGAGEQFF. The CDR3 DNA sequence: TGCGCCAGCAGTCCAGCGGGGGCGGGTGAGCAGTTCTTC.

The V gene is TRBV10-3, the J gene TRBJ1-2; 8 bases align to TRBD1. The CDR3 runs 14 residues. Germline lookup yields CDR1 ENHRY and CDR2 SYGVKD. The V segment lost 10 bases and the J segment 4 bases; nucleotides outside the gene matches: 11. CDR3 loop: CARGNRGAFYGYTF. CDR3 DNA: TGTGCCAGGGGAAACAGGGGGGCCTTCTATGGCTACACCTTC.

The chain combines TRBV15 with TRBJ1-1; no definite D call. This CDR3 contains 15 residues. Germline-derived CDR1 and CDR2 are LNHNV and YYDKDF (reference sequence). V was shortened by 8 bases and J by 1 base, with 17 bases between the two germline ends. CDR3 in amino acids: CATRHIGRRNTEAFF. The CDR3 DNA reads TGTGCCACCCGGCATATAGGGAGGCGGAACACTGAAGCTTTCTTT.

J is TRBJ2-5 and V is TRBV5-1, with D possibly being TRBD2 (6 bases). With 5 bases removed from V and 0 bases from J, the gap between germline ends came to 14 bases. This CDR3 is built from 15 residues. CDR1 and CDR2 from the germline V gene are SGHRS and YFSETQ. In DNA form, the CDR3 reads TGCGCCAGCAGACGGGCGGGATTCGACCAAGAGACCCAGTACTTC. It translates to CASRRAGFDQETQYF.

The chain combines TRBV11-2 with TRBJ1-1; D gene uncertain. The CDR3 totals 13 residues. V lost 5 bases and J lost 1, with 8 bases in between. Germline V gene sequence: CDR1 SGHAT, CDR2 FQNNGV. The DNA for the CDR3 is TGTGCCAGCAGCGTCACAGAGAACACTGAAGCTTTCTTT. This codes for CASSVTENTEAFF.

This chain links TRBV10-3 with TRBJ2-5; TRBD2 matches at 8 bases. CDR3 size: 13 residues. The germline V gene encodes CDR1 ENHRY and CDR2 SYGVKD. J was trimmed by 2 bases and V by 7 bases; bases with no gene match: 3. This CDR3 reads CAIKLAAQETQYF. CDR3 DNA sequence: TGTGCCATCAAACTAGCGGCTCAAGAGACCCAGTACTTC.

This clone was detected a few times. The genes are TRBV7-8 and TRBJ2-7; 8 bases fit TRBD2. This CDR3 spans 15 amino acids. With 5 bases clipped from V and 2 bases from J, the junction kept 8 bases outside the gene matches. The germline V gene has CDR1 SGHVS and CDR2 FQNEAQ. CDR3 sequence reads: CASSQQTSVAYEQYF. The CDR3, as DNA: TGTGCCAGCAGCCAACAGACTAGCGTAGCCTACGAGCAGTACTTC.

The CDR3 region has the DNA TGTGCCAGCAGGAAAGCGGGAGGGCACAATGAGCAGTTCTTC. It is translated as CASRKAGGHNEQFF. This chain joins TRBV28 and TRBJ2-1, with TRBD2 matching 10 bases. The CDR3 is made up of 14 amino acids. Trimming removed 6 bases from V and 5 bases from J; junction bases left unmatched: 4. Germline CDR1 reads MDHEN; CDR2 reads SYDVKM.

The chain combines TRBV18 with TRBJ2-6, with 13 bases matching TRBD2. Germline lookup yields CDR1 KGHSH and CDR2 LQKENI. This CDR3 has 17 amino acids. The V segment lost 8 bases and the J segment 0 bases; nucleotides outside the gene matches: 4. In DNA form, the CDR3 reads TGTGCCAGCCCGGGACTAGCGGGGAACTCTGGGGCCAACGTCCTGACTTTC. Amino acids: CASPGLAGNSGANVLTF.

This clone was counted a single time. The chain combines TRBV5-6 with TRBJ2-7; D is possibly TRBD1 or TRBD2 (6 bases each). The germline V gene encodes CDR1 SGHDT and CDR2 YYEEEE. This CDR3 contains 15 residues. V shed 6 bases and J shed 5 bases, with 21 bases lying between them. The CDR3 coding sequence is TGTGCCAGCACCCGGGGGCAGGGGCAGGGAGACGAGCAGTACTTC. This encodes CASTRGQGQGDEQYF.

J is TRBJ2-7 and V is TRBV13; D remains ambiguous. Trimming left V 5 bases short and J 6 bases short, with 17 bases between. There are 14 residues in the CDR3. Looked up from germline, CDR1 is PRHDT and CDR2 is FYEKMQ (reference sequence). CDR3 loop: CASSPETFRSEQYF. For the CDR3, the DNA is TGTGCCAGCAGCCCCGAGACCTTTCGGAGCGAGCAGTACTTC.

The chain joins TRBV7-3 to TRBJ2-7, with D possibly TRBD1 on 6 matching bases. The CDR3 sequence is 13 residues long. With 1 base removed from V and 3 bases from J, the gap between germline ends came to 7 bases. From germline, CDR1 is SGHTA and CDR2 FQGTGA. This CDR3 reads CASSLRDNYEQYF. The CDR3 nucleotides are TGTGCCAGCAGCTTAAGGGACAACTACGAGCAGTACTTC.

J is TRBJ2-6 and V is TRBV7-8; D ambiguous. Trimming took 4 bases from V and 0 from J, leaving 7 bases between them. The germline V gene has CDR1 SGHVS and CDR2 FQNEAQ. There are 15 residues in the CDR3. CDR3 amino acids: CASSSLPSGANVLTF. The CDR3 DNA is TGTGCCAGCAGCTCCCTACCCTCTGGGGCCAACGTCCTGACTTTC.

This clone was counted between two and nine times. This chain joins TRBV7-2 and TRBJ1-5; TRBD1 aligns across 8 bases. The CDR3 spans 15 residues. J lost 4 bases, V lost 5 bases, and 7 bases had no gene match. Germline values: CDR1 SGHTA, CDR2 FQGNSA. For the CDR3, the DNA is TGTGCCAGCAGCCCACGGACAGGGCCGAATCAGCCCCAGCATTTT. This sequence encodes CASSPRTGPNQPQHF.

V is TRBV21-1 and J is TRBJ1-2. TRBV21-1 is annotated as a pseudogene. There are 15 residues in the CDR3. CDR3 protein: CASSRHGRNNYGYTF. The CDR3 coding sequence is TGTGCCAGCAGCAGACATGGACGGAATAACTATGGCTACACCTTC.

The genes are TRBV7-6 and TRBJ2-1; TRBD2 matches at 7 bases. J gave up 6 bases and V 3 bases, and 14 bases lay outside the gene matches. CDR3 size: 17 residues. Per germline, CDR1 SGHVS and CDR2 FNYEAQ. Written as DNA, the CDR3 is TGTGCCAGCAGCTTGGGGCCCGGGGGAGGGCCTAGCAATGAGCAGTTCTTC. It translates to CASSLGPGGGPSNEQFF. The variable domain in full, completed from reference TRBV7-6 and TRBJ2-1, reads GAGVSQSPRYKVTKRGQDVALRCDPISGHVSLYWYRQALGQGPEFLTYFNYEAQQDKSGLPNDRFSAERPEGSISTLTIQRTEQRDSAMYRCASSLGPGGGPSNEQFFGPGTRLTVL.

This sequence joins TRBV19 and TRBJ2-7, with D perhaps matching TRBD2 (6 bases). This CDR3 comprises 16 residues. The V gene lost 3 bases and the J gene lost 0 bases, with 15 bases spanning the gap. The germline CDR1 and CDR2 sequences are LNHDA and SQIVND (reference sequence). CDR3 residues: CASSIGSGGSSYEQYF. The CDR3 DNA reads TGTGCCAGTAGTATTGGTTCCGGGGGAAGCTCCTACGAGCAGTACTTC.

This clone was recorded a few times. V and J are TRBV5-4 and TRBJ2-1; D is perhaps TRBD2 (5 bases). V was pared by 4 bases and J by 6 bases, with 17 bases between. This CDR3 spans 15 amino acids. Germline CDR1 and CDR2: SGHNT and YYREEE (reference sequence). The chain's CDR3 is CASSRVGREANEQFF. CDR3 nucleotide sequence: TGTGCCAGCAGCAGAGTGGGGAGAGAGGCCAATGAGCAGTTCTTC.

V and J are TRBV5-5 and TRBJ2-7, with 8 bases lining up with TRBD2. J was trimmed by 2 bases and V by 4 bases; bases with no gene match: 11. Germline-derived CDR1 and CDR2 are SGHKS and YYEKEE (reference sequence). The CDR3 sequence is 16 residues long. The CDR3 region is CASSQDQLAVAYEQYF. CDR3 DNA sequence: TGTGCCAGCAGCCAGGATCAACTAGCGGTGGCCTACGAGCAGTACTTC.

This clone came up a few times. The chain combines TRBV5-4 with TRBJ2-1; 8 bases fit TRBD2. This CDR3 is built from 16 residues. Trimming cost V 4 bases and J 2 bases; bases outside gene matches: 8. Looked up from germline, CDR1 is SGHNT and CDR2 is YYREEE (reference sequence). CDR3 loop: CASSLWAAGAYNEQFF. DNA of the CDR3: TGTGCCAGCAGCCTCTGGGCAGCGGGAGCCTACAATGAGCAGTTCTTC.

The V and J genes are TRBV27 and TRBJ2-7, with 9 bases identical to TRBD2. Unmatched junction bases numbered 7, after V lost 5 bases and J lost 2 bases. The CDR3 length is 15 residues. Germline V gene sequence: CDR1 MNHEY, CDR2 SMNVEV (reference sequence). Here the CDR3 DNA reads TGTGCCAGCAGTCGTTGGGGACTAGCCCCCTACGAGCAGTACTTC. Amino acids: CASSRWGLAPYEQYF.